The source of this TCR beta chain is a study of T-cell reconstitution after alpha-beta-depleted transplantation in children (dated by TCRdb to 2015 to 2016). For the study in its entirety: T-cell immune reconstitution after TCRalphabeta/CD19-depleted allogeneic hematopoietic cell transplantation in children was quantitatively tracked in the study by means of TCR repertoire profiling.

The treatment or condition label for this specimen denotes: allogeneic hematopoietic cell transplantation with graft depleted of TCRalphabeta T cells and CD19 B cells. The children who served as transplant recipients had been given grafts of TCRalphabeta/CD19-depleted allogeneic hematopoietic cells. In the case of this clonotype: The clone's antigen remains unknown. No clone much larger than this one lies a single base away; base qualities are absent.

Beyond this particular receptor, the publication reports: Over the following months the frequencies of hyperexpanded clones went down, and after one year T-cell counts and TCRbeta diversity were mostly credited to newly produced T cells. Apparently early alphabetaT-cell count recovery about two months after transplant reportedly relied on only several hundred rapidly expanded clones derived from non-depleted graft cells. In some patients, the high TCRbeta diversity seen at day 60 was put down to recipient T cells and intrathymic progenitors that had survived conditioning.

Trimming costs V 8 bases and J 2 bases, and their ends lie 7 bases apart. The CDR3 goes from the cysteine to the phenylalanine over 12 residues. The sequence is cut down to CDR3 DNA, 36 bases in frame from base 1. Looking up the germline V gene yields CDR1 KGHSH and CDR2 LQKENI. The library was made by PCR. Data came from an Illumina HiSeq 2500. TCR libraries were prepared with molecular barcoding, using unique molecular identifiers to normalize TCRbeta repertoire quantification. Using fastp trimming at Q25 and MiXCR clonotype assembly, TCRdb reanalyzed the public sequencing data and kept in-frame beta chains. Every CDR3 protein is listed once, alongside the most common genes and DNA of its rows. The sample table shows 900,000 or so distinct CDR3 sequences, and approximately 15% are seen once. The biggest ten clones account for about 4.6% of the sample.

Source: PBMCs, mostly from graft donor cells, taken 360 days after TCRalphabeta/CD19-depleted stem cell transplant. This clonotype was obtained from a male patient younger than 18 who had a stem cell transplant for acute lymphoblastic leukemia, so the T cells may come from the graft donor. Here the chain combines TRBV18 and TRBJ1-5; a tentative D call is TRBD1 (5 bases match). The sequenced DNA is TGTGCCAGCGGCAGGGGCAATCAGCCCCAGCATTTT. Its protein is CASGRGNQPQHF. Outside the CDR3, residues come from the reference TRBV18 and TRBJ1-5 proteins, so the full variable domain is: NAGVMQNPRHLVRRRGQEARLRCSPMKGHSHVYWYRQLPEEGLKFMVYLQKENIIDESGMPKERFSAEFPKEGPSILRIQQVVRGDSAAYFCASGRGNQPQHFGDGTRLSIL.